A single sample is the source of the 19 T cell receptor beta chains below, sequenced in a study of spatial heterogeneity in lung cancer. Noted time point: sample taken at primary tumor resection. Unsorted whole RNA from tumor, nontumor lung or frozen PBMC underwent sequencing. TCRdb reprocessed the 5' RACE reads with MiXCR, giving one entry per CDR3 protein. The sample records roughly 48,000 distinct CDR3 sequences, less than 6% being singletons. Sequencing used PBMCs, obtained at surgery. The receptor set was obtained from a male donor with early-stage non-small cell lung cancer.

This clonotype was seen many times. The gene calls are TRBV20-1 and TRBJ2-7, with D perhaps matching TRBD1 (7 bases). The CDR3 contains 16 residues. V lost 0 bases to trimming and J lost 3 bases, with 18 bases between them. Germline assignment: CDR1 DFQATT and CDR2 SNEGSKA (reference sequence). The CDR3 region has the DNA TGCAGTGCTAGAGATCTACGAGGCCAGGGGGGCTACGAGCAGTACTTC. Translating gives CSARDLRGQGGYEQYF.

This clonotype came up many times. The chain has TRBV20-1 and TRBJ1-1; possible D gene TRBD1, 6 bases. V was pared by 3 bases and J by 3 bases, with 14 bases between. The CDR3 loop spans 14 amino acids. Looked up from germline, CDR1 is DFQATT and CDR2 is SNEGSKA (reference sequence). As DNA, the CDR3 is TGCAGTGCTAGGGAACAGGGACGGGACACTGAAGCTTTCTTT. The encoded protein is CSAREQGRDTEAFF.

This clonotype was seen repeatedly, ten times or more. The chain joins TRBV27 to TRBJ2-7; 7 nucleotides agree with TRBD1. Trimming at V came to 11 bases and at J to 0 bases, leaving 10 bases not matched to a gene. Germline CDR1 and CDR2: MNHEY and SMNVEV (reference sequence). This CDR3 contains 14 residues. The CDR3 loop reads CASRKSGGSYEQYF. The CDR3 DNA is TGTGCCTCCCGCAAATCAGGGGGCTCCTACGAGCAGTACTTC.

This clonotype was observed many times. One junction end does not reproduce the germline sequence, and a read error may be involved. The gene calls are TRBV3-1 and TRBJ2-7, with a weak D call TRBD2 (5 bases). The CDR3 contains 14 residues. Germline values: CDR1 LGHDT, CDR2 YNNKEL (reference sequence). CDR3 residues: CASTQTTRSDEQYF. The CDR3 region has the DNA TGTGCCAGCACCCAAACAACTAGATCGGACGAGCAGTACTTC.

This clonotype was detected only a few times. This chain uses TRBV5-6 with TRBJ2-5; D gene ambiguous. Germline V CDR1 and CDR2: SGHDT, YYEEEE. The CDR3 is 11 amino acids. Trimming pared 0 bases from V and 8 bases from J, leaving 5 bases between. CDR3 coding DNA: TGTGCCAGCAGCTTGGAAGGCACCCAGTACTTC. It yields the protein CASSLEGTQYF.

Ten or more counts support this clonotype. The chain combines TRBV19 with TRBJ1-1, with D perhaps matching TRBD1 (5 bases). Germline V gene lookup returns CDR1 LNHDA and CDR2 SQIVND (reference sequence). Trimming removed 4 bases at V and 7 bases at J, with 19 bases between. The length of the CDR3 is 15 residues. The CDR3 DNA is TGTGCCAGTAGTACCCGGGACGTAAGAATAATTGAAGCTTTCTTT. Amino acids: CASSTRDVRIIEAFF.

This clonotype was counted many times. The V and J genes are TRBV2 and TRBJ2-5; D is tentatively TRBD1 or TRBD2 (5 bases each). This CDR3 has 14 residues. CDR1 and CDR2 from the germline V gene are SNHLY and FYNNEI. The ends were cut back, 5 bases at V and 2 bases at J, with 12 bases in the middle. The CDR3 DNA sequence: TGTGCCAGCAGTTGGGACCAGACGCAAGAGACCCAGTACTTC. Residues: CASSWDQTQETQYF.

This clonotype has at least ten counts. J is TRBJ1-2 and V is TRBV29-1, with D uncertain. Trimming shortened V by 3 bases and J by 0 bases, and 8 bases separated the two germline ends. Germline-derived CDR1 and CDR2 are SQVTM and ANQGSEA. This CDR3 spans 13 amino acids. The DNA for the CDR3 is TGCAGCGTTGAGGCCAGGTCTAACTATGGCTACACCTTC. Protein: CSVEARSNYGYTF.

This clonotype was counted ten times or more. V gene TRBV4-1 combines with J gene TRBJ2-7; TRBD1 matches at 9 bases. Germline V lookup: CDR1 MGHRA, CDR2 YSYEKL. The CDR3 sequence is 13 residues long. Trimming cost V 3 bases and J 7 bases; bases outside gene matches: 4. The CDR3 DNA reads TGCGCCAGCAGCCATGGGACAGGGAGGGAGCAGTACTTC. Its protein product is CASSHGTGREQYF.

This clonotype was detected many times. V usage is TRBV5-1 and J usage is TRBJ2-5; D is unclear. The germline V gene has CDR1 SGHRS and CDR2 YFSETQ. The CDR3 has 11 residues. The germline V and J ends were trimmed by 3 bases and 1 base, with 1 base remaining between them. The CDR3 protein is CASSSQETQYF. The CDR3, as DNA: TGCGCCAGCAGCTCCCAAGAGACCCAGTACTTC.

Worth noting for this clonotype: Since a much larger clone is just one base distant, this may be a read error. The V call is TRBV5-1, the J call TRBJ2-2; 8 nucleotides line up with TRBD1. The CDR3 runs to 18 residues. Germline V gene data show CDR1 as SGHRS and CDR2 as YFSETQ. V gave up 7 bases and J gave up 7 bases; unmatched junction bases: 21. The CDR3 reads CASGSHRDRIYGGGELFF. The CDR3 region has the DNA TGCGCCAGCGGCTCGCACCGGGACAGGATTTACGGAGGCGGGGAGCTGTTTTTT.

This clonotype was recorded many times. V is TRBV7-2 and J is TRBJ2-7; possibly TRBD2 for D (5 bases). CDR1 and CDR2 from the germline V gene are SGHTA and FQGNSA. The V end was cut by 3 bases, the J end by 9 bases, with 12 bases between. This CDR3 contains 12 residues. The CDR3 reads CASSFAQRGQYF. CDR3 DNA sequence: TGTGCCAGCAGCTTCGCCCAACGGGGGCAGTACTTC.

The chain is built from TRBV20-1 and TRBJ1-3; no clear D gene. Trimming left V 5 bases short and J 0 bases short, with 14 bases between. The CDR3 covers 15 residues. Germline values: CDR1 DFQATT, CDR2 SNEGSKA (reference sequence). CDR3 nucleotide sequence: TGCAGTGCTTCTTGGACGGAGAGCTCTGGAAACACCATATATTTT. Its protein product is CSASWTESSGNTIYF.

The V call is TRBV7-2, the J call TRBJ1-5; the D gene is possibly TRBD1 (5 bases). The CDR3 runs to 14 residues. Germline CDR1 and CDR2: SGHTA and FQGNSA. Trimming left V 5 bases short and J 3 bases short, with 11 bases between. The CDR3: CASSLGLLNQPQHF. The CDR3 DNA reads as TGTGCCAGCAGCCTGGGACTGCTCAATCAGCCCCAGCATTTT.

Ten or more counts support this clonotype. The rearrangement uses TRBV6-5 and TRBJ1-2; D is unresolved. The length of the CDR3 is 15 residues. V dropped 0 bases and J dropped 8 bases, with 16 bases sitting between them. Germline V lookup: CDR1 MNHEY, CDR2 SVGAGI. The DNA of the CDR3 is TGTGCCAGCAGTTACTCGAAGAGGGTTACCTGGGGCTACACCTTC. Protein product: CASSYSKRVTWGYTF.

The chain joins TRBV3-1 to TRBJ2-1; D is ambiguous. Between the trimmed V and J ends, which lost 2 bases and 12 bases, there was a span of 17 bases. Germline CDR1 is LGHDT and CDR2 is YNNKEL (reference sequence). CDR3 length equals 14 residues. This CDR3 reads CASSQSGSTSGQFF. The DNA for the CDR3 is TGTGCCAGCAGCCAATCCGGCTCCACCTCTGGGCAGTTCTTC.

This clonotype was seen at least ten times. The chain uses TRBV20-1 and TRBJ2-7, with 11 bases lining up with TRBD2. The CDR3 has 14 residues. Unmatched junction bases numbered 1, after V lost 1 base and J lost 2 bases. In germline, CDR1 is DFQATT, CDR2 SNEGSKA (reference sequence). The CDR3 DNA is TGCAGTGCTAGAGCTAGCGGGAGGCCCTACGAGCAGTACTTC. Protein sequence: CSARASGRPYEQYF.

This clonotype was counted many times. The CDR3 region has the DNA TGTGCCAGTAGTAGGACTAGCGGGCCCCCCGGGGAGCTGTTTTTT. This gives the protein CASSRTSGPPGELFF. The genes are TRBV19 and TRBJ2-2, with TRBD2 identical over 11 bases. Unmatched junction bases numbered 4, after V lost 4 bases and J lost 6 bases. Germline values: CDR1 LNHDA, CDR2 SQIVND (reference sequence). This CDR3 comprises 15 residues.

This clonotype came up many times. The chain employs TRBV4-1 and TRBJ1-5; D remains ambiguous. The CDR3 loop spans 13 amino acids. The V end was cut by 1 base, the J end by 8 bases, with 9 bases between. Germline V gene lookup returns CDR1 MGHRA and CDR2 YSYEKL. The CDR3 DNA reads TGCGCCAGCAGCCAAGGTTCCGCGAAGCCCCAGCATTTT. It encodes CASSQGSAKPQHF.